This T cell receptor beta chain was documented in a study of cytotoxic CD8 clonotypes in ibrutinib-treated CLL. On the study more broadly: Samples had a mean of approximately 260,000 productive templates and more than 85,000 productive rearrangements. Study observations and caveats: Clonality increased with ibrutinib response but returned toward baseline at progression.

Sequenced by immunoSEQ multiplex PCR; TCRdb stores in-frame clones only, minus some. Among around 140,000 clones listed, 75% to 80% were seen once. The CDR3 contains 13 residues. V was cut by 3 bases and J by 4 bases, with 4 bases left in between. Looked up from germline, CDR1 is SEHNR and CDR2 is FQNEAQ (reference sequence). With regard to this clone: Its antigen is not known.

The TCR comes from a human donor with chronic lymphocytic leukemia. This chain connects TRBV7-9 to TRBJ2-6; D is undetermined. This material consisted of PBMCs, taken after 24 months of ibrutinib treatment. As DNA, the CDR3 is TGTGCCAGCAGCTTTGAGGGGGCCAACGTCCTGACTTTC. It translates to CASSFEGANVLTF.